This TCR beta chain emerged from a study of human T cells and chemical hapten exposure. On the study more broadly: Predominantly women, the patients had alopecia areata, totalis or universalis. The study traced per-sample TCR yield variation mainly to small differences in pooled library volumes. Findings of the study overall: Significantly more large CDR3 similarity clusters arose among expanded TCRs than among controls.

This clonotype was seen repeatedly, ten times or more. Its cognate antigen is unknown. Time point described: patch test 1, 2 weeks after DPC sensitization. Sample treatment: therapeutic diphenylcyclopropenone sensitization with weekly scalp DPC. Alopecia patients deemed DPC-suitable, aged 18 to 70, excluding pregnancy. The CDR3 has 12 amino acids. Trimming cost V 7 bases and J 0 bases, with 5 bases left between them. Germline V lookup: CDR1 SGDLS, CDR2 YYNGEE. TCRdb ran MiXCR on the RACE reads and lists one entry per CDR3 protein. The data contain about 340,000 distinct CDR3 sequences, 5.5% to 8% of them singletons.

The sequences come from whole blood, collected in connection with sensitization to the hapten diphenylcyclopropenone (DPC). This clonotype was sampled from a woman under 30 with alopecia areata. Some clones in this sample may be carry-over from other donors' samples. This chain connects TRBV9 to TRBJ2-1; D not certain. CDR3 nucleotide sequence: TGTGCCAGCGGGGTCTCCTACAATGAGCAGTTCTTC. Amino acids: CASGVSYNEQFF.